The clone carrying this T cell receptor beta chain showed up just a few times. Its cognate antigen is unknown. The data were obtained in a study of T cell responses to AZD1222 COVID-19 vaccine. Whole-study results and caveats: Baseline serostatus was positive in only six AZD1222 recipients.

Repertoires were generated with immunoSEQ multiplex PCR, while TCRdb's copy carries only in-frame clones and drops some. The table has approximately 130,000 clones, 80% to 90% seen once; the top ten hold approximately 9.8%. CDR1 SNHLY and CDR2 FYNNEI come from the germline V gene. This CDR3 spans 15 amino acids. J lost 5 bases, V lost 5 bases, and 7 bases had no gene match. The sample in question was peripheral blood, obtained 28 days after the second AZD1222 dose. The V call is TRBV2, the J call TRBJ1-4, with 8 nucleotides matching TRBD1. The receptor comes from an adult who received the AZD1222 COVID-19 vaccine. CDR3 coding DNA: TGTGCCAGCAGTCTTTACAGGGGGATAAATGAAAAACTGTTTTTT. Its translation: CASSLYRGINEKLFF.